These T cell receptor beta chains were read from a single sample in a study of T cell changes during pregnancy in multiple sclerosis. Sequenced by immunoSEQ multiplex PCR; TCRdb stores in-frame clones only, minus some. The repertoire holds around 58,000 clones, with 91% as singletons. The source material was peripheral blood, sampled before pregnancy. These receptor sequences come from a female donor with multiple sclerosis, enrolled in a pregnancy study. Both conserved end residues are part of each CDR3. The order of the fields is J gene, CDR3 length, V gene, CDR3 protein.

TRBJ1-1 14 TRBV5-1 CASSSATGNTEAFF
TRBJ2-7 14 TRBV9 CASSERGGLYEQYF
TRBJ1-1 12 TRBV4-2 CASSQVEGKAFF
TRBJ2-4 15 TRBV6-1 CASSDGAGGTNIQYF
TRBJ2-7 15 TRBV19 CASSIGPGQNYEQYF
TRBJ1-4 16 TRBV6-5 CASSYSGALGGEKLFF
TRBJ1-1 14 TRBV5-5 CASSLGRLSTEAFF
TRBJ2-5 14 TRBV9 CASNRGGDQETQYF
TRBJ2-3 16 TRBV6-4 CASSDSTAGGSDTQYF
TRBJ1-4 13 TRBV14 CASRSTGVEKLFF
TRBJ2-7 14 TRBV11-3 CASSLSGGASEQYF
TRBJ1-2 15 TRBV19 CASSILGGGSSGYTF
TRBJ1-1 16 TRBV19 CASSKWGLRSNTEAFF
TRBJ1-2 13 TRBV12-5 CASALSRGNGYTF
TRBJ1-6 13 TRBV16 CASSQTTGRPLHF
TRBJ1-2 14 TRBV19 CASTSLGRGYGYTF
TRBJ2-3 15 TRBV6-4 CASRDTSGGADTQYF
TRBJ1-1 12 TRBV7-9 CASGRENTEAFF
TRBJ1-4 15 TRBV5-6 CASSRGQGAGEKLFF
TRBJ2-7 15 TRBV11-1 CASSPRGGAGYEQYF
TRBJ2-5 8 TRBV23-1 CASIGVYF
TRBJ1-2 13 TRBV2 CASIPRGDYGYTF
TRBJ2-1 15 TRBV7-6 CASSPWTSSYNEQFF
TRBJ1-2 13 TRBV2 CASSEVTNYGYTF
TRBJ1-2 14 TRBV13 CASSPGRGFYGYTF
TRBJ2-7 15 TRBV5-4 CASSGAGTGSYEQYF
TRBJ1-2 15 TRBV18 CASSPLDGEGNGYTF
TRBJ2-5 15 TRBV5-1 CASSWDLGRQETQYF
TRBJ2-3 16 TRBV5-1 CASSPSAGGPTDTQYF
TRBJ2-7 15 TRBV5-1 CASSLGGTGNYEQYF
TRBJ1-1 13 TRBV29-1 CSVARTPNTEAFF
TRBJ2-7 17 TRBV18 CASSQGFGQSRTYEQYF
TRBJ2-7 15 TRBV4-1 CASSQSGRTAYEQYF
TRBJ2-7 16 TRBV6-1 CASSEFMRLSSYEQYF
TRBJ2-1 12 TRBV5-5 CASSWTGEEQFF
TRBJ2-1 16 TRBV29-1 CSVPRLLESSYNEQFF
TRBJ1-2 13 TRBV6-5 CASRLGTGHGYTF
TRBJ1-3 15 TRBV4-3 CASSREQSSGNTIYF
TRBJ2-2 22 TRBV9 CASSLIPIGGGLAGGRTGELFF
TRBJ1-1 13 TRBV4-1 CASSLGRNTEAFF
TRBJ2-7 17 TRBV6-1 CASSEEGGGPPIYEQYF
TRBJ1-6 15 TRBV14 CASRGDRAYNSPLHF
TRBJ2-1 14 TRBV7-3 CASSLWSGGNEQFF
TRBJ2-4 16 TRBV5-1 CASSLAFPLSKNIQYF
TRBJ1-2 12 TRBV28 CASRSTSAGYTF
TRBJ2-7 16 TRBV5-6 CASSLTTGSRPYEQYF
TRBJ2-2 15 TRBV6-1 CASSALAGDTGELFF
TRBJ2-1 14 TRBV10-3 CAIRSRGEYNEQFF
TRBJ2-7 14 TRBV30 CASSTLAGGYEQYF
TRBJ2-2 16 TRBV4-3 CASSPSGTGGSGELFF
TRBJ2-1 15 TRBV4-1 CASSQGGQAYNEQFF
TRBJ2-7 12 TRBV29-1 CSVVAGTHEQYF
TRBJ1-5 15 TRBV29-1 CSVVVRSGGNQPQHF
TRBJ1-2 18 TRBV5-1 CASSGSRDRKVFNYGYTF
TRBJ1-6 13 TRBV12-5 CASGGQGNSPLHF